The T cell receptor (beta chain) described here comes from a study of shared T cell receptors in the human thymus. Looked up from germline, CDR1 is ENHRY and CDR2 is SYGVKD. With 6 bases clipped from V and 7 bases from J, the junction kept 9 bases outside the gene matches. This CDR3 contains 15 residues. TCRdb's table, derived via immunoSEQ multiplex PCR, lists solely in-frame clones and lacks some. This table has 700,000 or so clones, approximately 83% appearing once. These data were also reused for a study on human thymus T cells. Per that study: Within thymic and blood repertoires, V and J gene usage appeared to be biased.

The receptor was derived from a girl under three years old with a congenital heart defect. Material: thymocytes. The chain is built from TRBV10-3 and TRBJ2-3; 11 bases are shared with TRBD2. The CDR3: CAIRTLAGGLHTQYF. The CDR3 DNA reads as TGTGCCATCAGGACTCTAGCGGGGGGCCTCCATACGCAGTATTTT.